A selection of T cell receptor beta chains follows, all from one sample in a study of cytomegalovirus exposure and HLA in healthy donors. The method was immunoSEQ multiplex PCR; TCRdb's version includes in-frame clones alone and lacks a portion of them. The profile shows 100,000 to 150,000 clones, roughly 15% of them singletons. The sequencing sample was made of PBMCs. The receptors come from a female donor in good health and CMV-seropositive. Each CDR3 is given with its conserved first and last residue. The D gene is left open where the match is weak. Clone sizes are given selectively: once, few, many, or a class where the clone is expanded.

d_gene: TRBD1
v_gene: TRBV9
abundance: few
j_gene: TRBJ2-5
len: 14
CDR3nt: TGTGCCAGCAGCCCCGGGACAGCGAAAGAGACCCAGTACTTC
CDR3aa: CASSPGTAKETQYF

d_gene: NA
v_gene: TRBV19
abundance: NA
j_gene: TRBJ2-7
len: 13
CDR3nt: TGTGCCAGTAGGGCTAGTGGCTCCTACGAGCAGTACTTC
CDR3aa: CASRASGSYEQYF

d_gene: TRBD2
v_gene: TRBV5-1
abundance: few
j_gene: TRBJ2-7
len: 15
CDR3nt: TGCGCCAGCAGCTTCGGACTAGCGGGAGTAGACGAGCAGTACTTC
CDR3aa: CASSFGLAGVDEQYF

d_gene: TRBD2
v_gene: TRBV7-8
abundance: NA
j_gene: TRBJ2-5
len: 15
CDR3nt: TGTGCCAGCAGCTTAGGGGTAGCGGGCCAAGAGACCCAGTACTTC
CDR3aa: CASSLGVAGQETQYF

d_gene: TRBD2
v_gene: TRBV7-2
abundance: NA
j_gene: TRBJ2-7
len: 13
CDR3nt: TGTGCCAGCAGCTGGGGACTAGCCTACGAGCAGTACTTC
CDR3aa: CASSWGLAYEQYF

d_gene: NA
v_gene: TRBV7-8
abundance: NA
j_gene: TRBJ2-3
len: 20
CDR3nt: TGTGCCAGCAGCTTAAGCCCTAGGCGGGGTTTCGTAACTAGCACAGATACGCAGTATTTT
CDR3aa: CASSLSPRRGFVTSTDTQYF

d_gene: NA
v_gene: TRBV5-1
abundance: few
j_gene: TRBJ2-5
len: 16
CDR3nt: TGCGCCAGCAGCTTGGCAGGGGATGGACGGCAAGAGACCCAGTACTTC
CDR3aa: CASSLAGDGRQETQYF

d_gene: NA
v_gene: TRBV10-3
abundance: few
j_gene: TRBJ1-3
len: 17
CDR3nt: TGTGCCATCGGGTGGTTGGACAAGCTTTACTCTGGAAACACCATATATTTT
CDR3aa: CAIGWLDKLYSGNTIYF

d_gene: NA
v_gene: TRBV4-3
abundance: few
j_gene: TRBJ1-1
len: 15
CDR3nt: TGCGCCAGCAGCCAAGTGCGTCTACCCGCTACTGAAGCTTTCTTT
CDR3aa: CASSQVRLPATEAFF

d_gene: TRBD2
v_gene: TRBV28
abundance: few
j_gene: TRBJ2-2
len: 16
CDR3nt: TGTGCCAGCAGTCCACCGGGACTAGGGGCCACCGGGGAGCTGTTTTTT
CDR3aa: CASSPPGLGATGELFF

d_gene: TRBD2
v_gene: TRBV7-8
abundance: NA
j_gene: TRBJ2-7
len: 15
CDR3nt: TGTGCCAGCAGCTCTGAGGGCCTAGCGGGGGACGAGCAGTACTTC
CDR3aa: CASSSEGLAGDEQYF

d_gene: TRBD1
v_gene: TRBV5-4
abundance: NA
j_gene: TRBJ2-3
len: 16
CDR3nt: TGTGCCAGCAGCTTGGGTAGGGGGCGCGGCACAGATACGCAGTATTTT
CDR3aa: CASSLGRGRGTDTQYF

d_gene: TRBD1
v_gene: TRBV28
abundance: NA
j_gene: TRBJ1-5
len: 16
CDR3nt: TGTGCCAGCAGGAAAAGGACAGGAGGAGGCAATCAGCCCCAGCATTTT
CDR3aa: CASRKRTGGGNQPQHF

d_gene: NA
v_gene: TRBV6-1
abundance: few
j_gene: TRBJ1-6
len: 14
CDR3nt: TGTGCCATCTGGGGGGGAACCTATAATTCACCCCTCCACTTT
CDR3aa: CAIWGGTYNSPLHF

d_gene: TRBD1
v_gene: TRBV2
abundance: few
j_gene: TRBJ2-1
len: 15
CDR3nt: TGTGCCAGCAGTGAAGACAGGGGCTCCTACAATGAGCAGTTCTTC
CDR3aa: CASSEDRGSYNEQFF

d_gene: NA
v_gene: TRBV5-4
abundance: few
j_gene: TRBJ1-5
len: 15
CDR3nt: TGTGCCCGACCCCCTGGGGGGAAAATAAATCAGCCCCAGCATTTT
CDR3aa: CARPPGGKINQPQHF

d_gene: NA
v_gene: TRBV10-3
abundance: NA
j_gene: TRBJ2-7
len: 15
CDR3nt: TGTGCCACCGTGCCCCAACAGGGTAATTCCTACGAGCAGTACTTC
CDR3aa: CATVPQQGNSYEQYF

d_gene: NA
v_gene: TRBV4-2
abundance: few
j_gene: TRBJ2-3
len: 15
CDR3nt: TGTGCCAGCAGCCAAGCGGGGTCTAGCACAGATACGCAGTATTTT
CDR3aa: CASSQAGSSTDTQYF

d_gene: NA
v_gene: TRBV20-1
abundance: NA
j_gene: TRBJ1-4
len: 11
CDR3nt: TGCAGTGCTGGAAGGGGGGAAAAACTGTTTTTT
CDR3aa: CSAGRGEKLFF

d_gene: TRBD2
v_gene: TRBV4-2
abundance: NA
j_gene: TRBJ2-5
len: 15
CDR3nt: TGTGCCAGCAGCCAAGTGGCTAGCGGAAAAGAGACCCAGTACTTC
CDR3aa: CASSQVASGKETQYF

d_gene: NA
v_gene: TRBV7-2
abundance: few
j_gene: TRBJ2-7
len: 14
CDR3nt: TGTGCCAGCAGCACGCTCGCCAGGGTTGGCGAGCAGTACTTC
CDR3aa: CASSTLARVGEQYF

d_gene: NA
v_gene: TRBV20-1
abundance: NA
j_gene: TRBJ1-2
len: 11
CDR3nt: TGCAGTGCTAGCGGGTTCTATGGCTACACCTTC
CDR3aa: CSASGFYGYTF

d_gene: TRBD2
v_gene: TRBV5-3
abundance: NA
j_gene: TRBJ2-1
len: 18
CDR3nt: TGTGCCAGAAGCTTGCTAGCGGGGGGGCCGGAATCCTACAATGAGCAGTTCTTC
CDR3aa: CARSLLAGGPESYNEQFF

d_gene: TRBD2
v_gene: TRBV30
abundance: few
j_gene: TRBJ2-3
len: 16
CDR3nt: TGTGCCTGGAGTTGGTTCGGGCGGGGGGGTTCAGATACGCAGTATTTT
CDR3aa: CAWSWFGRGGSDTQYF

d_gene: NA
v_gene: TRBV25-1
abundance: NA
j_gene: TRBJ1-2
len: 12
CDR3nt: TGTGCCAGCAGTGTTACGGAGAGCGGCTACACCTTC
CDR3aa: CASSVTESGYTF

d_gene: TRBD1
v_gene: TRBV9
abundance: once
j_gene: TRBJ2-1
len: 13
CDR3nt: TGTGCCAGCAGCGGGACAGGGTTGCATGAGCAGTTCTTC
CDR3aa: CASSGTGLHEQFF

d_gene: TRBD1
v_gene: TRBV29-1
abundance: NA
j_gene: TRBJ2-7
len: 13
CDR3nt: TGCAGCGCAATGACAGGGGCAAGAAACGAGCAGTACTTC
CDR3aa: CSAMTGARNEQYF

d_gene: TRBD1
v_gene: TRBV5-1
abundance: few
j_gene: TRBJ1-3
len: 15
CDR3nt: TGCGCCAGCAGCTTGCAGGGGGCAGGTGGAAACACCATATATTTT
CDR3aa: CASSLQGAGGNTIYF

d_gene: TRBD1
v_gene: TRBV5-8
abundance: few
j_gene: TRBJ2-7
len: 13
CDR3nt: TGTGCCAGCAGCTATAAATACAGGGGGGAGCAGTACTTC
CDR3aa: CASSYKYRGEQYF

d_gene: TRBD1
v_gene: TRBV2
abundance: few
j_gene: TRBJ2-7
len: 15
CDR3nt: TGTGCCAGCAGGGCCCGGGACAGCTTCTCCTACGAGCAGTACTTC
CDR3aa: CASRARDSFSYEQYF

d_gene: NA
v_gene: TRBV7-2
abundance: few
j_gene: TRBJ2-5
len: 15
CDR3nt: TGTGCCAGCAGCTTCCAAAGCGGGTACCAAGAGACCCAGTACTTC
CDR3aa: CASSFQSGYQETQYF

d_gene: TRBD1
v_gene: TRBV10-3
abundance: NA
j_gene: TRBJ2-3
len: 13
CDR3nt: TGTGCCAGCGGTATGGACAGGGCGGATACGCAGTATTTT
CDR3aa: CASGMDRADTQYF

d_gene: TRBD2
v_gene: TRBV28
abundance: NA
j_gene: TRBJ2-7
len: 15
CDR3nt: TGTGCCAGCAGTTCTAGCGGATGGAGCTCCTACGAGCAGTACTTC
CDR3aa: CASSSSGWSSYEQYF

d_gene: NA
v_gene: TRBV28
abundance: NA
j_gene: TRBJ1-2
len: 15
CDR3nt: TGTGCCAGCAGTTCCGACTCAGAGGCTCGCTATGGCTACACCTTC
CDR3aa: CASSSDSEARYGYTF

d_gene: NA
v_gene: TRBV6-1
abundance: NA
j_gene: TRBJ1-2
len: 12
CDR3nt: TGTGCCAGCAGTGCCAGAATCTATGGCTACACCTTC
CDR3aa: CASSARIYGYTF

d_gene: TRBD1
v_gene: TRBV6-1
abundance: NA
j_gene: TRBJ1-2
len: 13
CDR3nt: TGTGCCAGCAGTGTACAGGGGGTAGTTGGCTACACCTTC
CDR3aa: CASSVQGVVGYTF

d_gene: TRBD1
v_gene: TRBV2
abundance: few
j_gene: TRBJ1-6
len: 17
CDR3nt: TGTGCCAGCAGTGAAGCGGGGCAGGGGGCCTGGGATTCACCCCTCCACTTT
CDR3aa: CASSEAGQGAWDSPLHF

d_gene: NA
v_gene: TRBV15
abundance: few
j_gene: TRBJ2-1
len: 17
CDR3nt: TGTGCCACCAGCAGAGATTACACGGGGGGCGCGTACAATGAGCAGTTCTTC
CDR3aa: CATSRDYTGGAYNEQFF

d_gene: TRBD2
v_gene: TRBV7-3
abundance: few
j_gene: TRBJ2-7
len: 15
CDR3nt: TGTGCCAGCAGCTTCGGACTAGCGGATACTTACGAGCAGTACTTC
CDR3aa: CASSFGLADTYEQYF

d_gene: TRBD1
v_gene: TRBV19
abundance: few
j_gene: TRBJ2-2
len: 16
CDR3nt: TGTGCCAGTCACGTAGTGGGCGGACAGGGGTACGGGGAGCTGTTTTTT
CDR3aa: CASHVVGGQGYGELFF

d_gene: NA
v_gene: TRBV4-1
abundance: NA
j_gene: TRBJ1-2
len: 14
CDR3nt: TGCGCCAGCAGCCAAGCTCGGGGGGCGCGTGGCTACACCTTC
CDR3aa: CASSQARGARGYTF

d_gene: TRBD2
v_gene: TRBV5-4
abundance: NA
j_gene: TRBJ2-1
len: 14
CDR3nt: TGTGCCATCCAATTAGCGGGAATTAACAATGAGCAGTTCTTC
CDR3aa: CAIQLAGINNEQFF

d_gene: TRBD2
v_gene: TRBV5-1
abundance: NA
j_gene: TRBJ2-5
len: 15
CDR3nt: TGCGCCAGCAGCTCGCTAGCGGGGGGCCAAGAGACCCAGTACTTC
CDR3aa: CASSSLAGGQETQYF

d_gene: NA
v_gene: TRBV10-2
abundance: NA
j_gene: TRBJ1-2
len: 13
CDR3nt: TGCGCCAGTTCAGAAACAGCTAACTATGGCTACACCTTC
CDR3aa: CASSETANYGYTF

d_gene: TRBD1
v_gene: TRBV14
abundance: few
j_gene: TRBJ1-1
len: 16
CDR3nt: TGTGCCAGCAGCCAAGAAGGGCACAGGGGTAGGTCTGAAGCTTTCTTT
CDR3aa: CASSQEGHRGRSEAFF

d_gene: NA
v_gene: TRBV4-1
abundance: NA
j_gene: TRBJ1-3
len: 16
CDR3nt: TGCGCCAGCAGCAGCCAGGGACTCAGCTCTGGAAACACCATATATTTT
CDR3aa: CASSSQGLSSGNTIYF

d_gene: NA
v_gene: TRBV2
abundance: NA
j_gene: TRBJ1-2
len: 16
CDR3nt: TGTGCCAGCAGTGAACCGGGAAAACGAATAAACTATGGCTACACCTTC
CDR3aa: CASSEPGKRINYGYTF

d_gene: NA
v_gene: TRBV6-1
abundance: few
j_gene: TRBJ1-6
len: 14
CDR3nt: TGTGCCAGCAGTGATTTTCACAGGGTTTCACCCCTCCACTTT
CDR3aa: CASSDFHRVSPLHF

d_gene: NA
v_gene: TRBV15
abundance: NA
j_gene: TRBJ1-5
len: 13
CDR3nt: TGTGCCACGGGGGACCGGGACATGGAGCCCCAGCATTTT
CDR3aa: CATGDRDMEPQHF

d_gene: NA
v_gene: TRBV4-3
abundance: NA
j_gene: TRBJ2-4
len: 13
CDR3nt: TGCGCCAGCTCCCGGGAAGCGCCTACCATTCAGTACTTC
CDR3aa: CASSREAPTIQYF

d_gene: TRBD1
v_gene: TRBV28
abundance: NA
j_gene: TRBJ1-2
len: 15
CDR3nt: TGTGCCAGCAGTCCTTGGACAGGGGGATACTATGGCTACACCTTC
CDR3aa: CASSPWTGGYYGYTF

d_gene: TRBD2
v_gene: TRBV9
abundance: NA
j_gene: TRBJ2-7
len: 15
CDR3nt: TGTGCCAGCAGCGTAGCCAGCGGGATCATCTACGAGCAGTACTTC
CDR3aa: CASSVASGIIYEQYF

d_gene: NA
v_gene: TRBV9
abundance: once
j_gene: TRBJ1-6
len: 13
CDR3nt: TGTGCCAGCAGCGCGCCGGGGGATTCACCCCTCCACTTT
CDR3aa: CASSAPGDSPLHF

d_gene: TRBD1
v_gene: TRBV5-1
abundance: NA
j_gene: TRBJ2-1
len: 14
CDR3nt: TGCGCCAGCAGCTCGGGGACAGTCTACAATGAGCAGTTCTTC
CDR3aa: CASSSGTVYNEQFF

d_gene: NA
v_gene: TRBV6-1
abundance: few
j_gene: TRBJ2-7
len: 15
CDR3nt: TGTGCCACCAGGAGTTATAAGTACAGGAGCTACGAGCAGTACTTC
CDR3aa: CATRSYKYRSYEQYF

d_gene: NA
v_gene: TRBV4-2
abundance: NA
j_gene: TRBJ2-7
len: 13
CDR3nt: TGTGCCAGCAGCCATAGCTCATCCTACGAGCAGTACTTC
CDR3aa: CASSHSSSYEQYF

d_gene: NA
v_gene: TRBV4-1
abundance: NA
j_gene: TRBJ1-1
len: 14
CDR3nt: TGCGCCAGCAGCCAAGTAAGGGGAAACACTGAAGCTTTCTTT
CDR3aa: CASSQVRGNTEAFF

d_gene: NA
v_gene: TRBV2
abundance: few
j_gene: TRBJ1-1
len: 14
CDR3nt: TGTGCCAGCAGGGTGGAGTACATGAACACTGAAGCTTTCTTT
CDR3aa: CASRVEYMNTEAFF

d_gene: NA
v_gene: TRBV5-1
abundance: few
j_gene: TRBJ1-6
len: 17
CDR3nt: TGCGCCAGCAGCTTGGGTGTTGCGAGCTCCTATAATTCACCCCTCCACTTT
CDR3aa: CASSLGVASSYNSPLHF

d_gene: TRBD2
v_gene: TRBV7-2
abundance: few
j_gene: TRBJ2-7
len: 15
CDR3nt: TGTGCCAGCAGCGCCCTCCTGGGACTAGATTACGAGCAGTACTTC
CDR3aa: CASSALLGLDYEQYF